This T cell receptor (beta chain) is from a study of blood T cell repertoires in COVID-19. Study-wide context: Researchers got acute and convalescent COVID-19 samples from the United States, Italy and Spain. Sources were T cells, B-cell-depleted T cells, or PBMCs; the material itself was cDNA or gDNA.

The CDR3 sequence is 14 residues long. CDR1 SGHVS and CDR2 FQNEAQ come from the germline V gene. A note on this clone: One junction end disagrees with the germline gene, perhaps due to a read error.

How the authors handled the data: Scientists estimated how many nucleated cells there were by amplifying reference gene primers. Clones were read by immunoSEQ multiplex PCR, and TCRdb kept only the in-frame ones, dropping some. V and J calls and clone size come straight from that table; D and trimming were deduced from the DNA. The sample lists some 11,000 clones; 80% were seen once. The V gene is TRBV7-8, the J gene TRBJ2-6, with 11 positions matching TRBD1. This TCR was recovered from a man aged 65-85 years with active COVID-19. The sequenced material came from peripheral blood. The CDR3 protein is CASSPGQGADVLTF. Written as DNA, the CDR3 is TGTGCCAGCAGCCCTGGACAGGGGGCCGACGTCCTGACTTTC.